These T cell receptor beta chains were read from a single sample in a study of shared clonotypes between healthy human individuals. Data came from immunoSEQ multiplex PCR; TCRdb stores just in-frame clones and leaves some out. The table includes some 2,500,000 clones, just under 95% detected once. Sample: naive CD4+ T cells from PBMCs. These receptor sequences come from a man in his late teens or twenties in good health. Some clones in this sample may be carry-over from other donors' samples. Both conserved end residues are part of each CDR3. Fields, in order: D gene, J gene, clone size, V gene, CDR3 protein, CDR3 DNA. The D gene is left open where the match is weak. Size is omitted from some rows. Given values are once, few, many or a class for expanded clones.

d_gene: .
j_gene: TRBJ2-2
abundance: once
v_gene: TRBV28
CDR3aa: CASFTGQNTGELFF
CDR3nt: TGTGCCAGCTTTACAGGGCAGAACACCGGGGAGCTGTTTTTT

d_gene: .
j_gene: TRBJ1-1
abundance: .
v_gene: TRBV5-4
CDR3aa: CASSLDRPNTEAFF
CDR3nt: TGTGCCAGCAGCTTGGACAGACCGAACACTGAAGCTTTCTTT

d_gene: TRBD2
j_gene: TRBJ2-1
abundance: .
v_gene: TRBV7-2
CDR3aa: CASSPLAGGYNEQFF
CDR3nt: TGTGCCAGCAGCCCTCTAGCGGGAGGCTACAATGAGCAGTTCTTC

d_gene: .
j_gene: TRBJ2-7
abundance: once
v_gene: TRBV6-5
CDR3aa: CAAGTRPGVNYEQYF
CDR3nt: TGTGCCGCGGGTACCCGTCCTGGAGTCAACTACGAGCAGTACTTC

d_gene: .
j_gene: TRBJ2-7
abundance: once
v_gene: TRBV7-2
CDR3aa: CASSANGVGSYEQYF
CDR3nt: TGTGCCAGCAGCGCAAACGGCGTTGGTTCCTACGAGCAGTACTTC

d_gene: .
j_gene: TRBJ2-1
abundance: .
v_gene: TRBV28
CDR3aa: CASGSRTKAFNEQFF
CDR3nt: TGTGCCAGCGGGAGTCGGACTAAAGCCTTCAATGAGCAGTTCTTC

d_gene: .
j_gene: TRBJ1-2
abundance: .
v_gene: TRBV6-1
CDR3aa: CASSEQIYGYTF
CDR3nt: TGTGCCAGCAGTGAACAGATCTATGGCTACACCTTC

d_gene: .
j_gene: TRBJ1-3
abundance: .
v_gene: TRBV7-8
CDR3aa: CASSYGRGGNTIYF
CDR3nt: TGTGCCAGCAGCTACGGACGGGGAGGAAACACCATATATTTT

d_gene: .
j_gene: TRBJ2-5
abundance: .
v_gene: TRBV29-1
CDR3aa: CSADPGIQETQYF
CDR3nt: TGCAGCGCCGACCCGGGAATACAAGAGACCCAGTACTTC

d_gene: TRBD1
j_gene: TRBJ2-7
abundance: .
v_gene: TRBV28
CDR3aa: CASSLSTGQQYF
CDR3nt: TGTGCCAGCAGTTTATCGACAGGGCAGCAGTACTTC

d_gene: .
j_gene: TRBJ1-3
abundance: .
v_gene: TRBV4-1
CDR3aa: CASSGQQGDLGNTIYF
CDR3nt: TGCGCCAGCAGCGGTCAACAGGGTGACTTAGGAAACACCATATATTTT

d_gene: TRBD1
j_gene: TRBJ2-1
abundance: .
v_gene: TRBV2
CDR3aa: CRGDRVSYNEQFF
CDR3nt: TGTCGAGGGGACAGGGTCTCCTACAATGAGCAGTTCTTC

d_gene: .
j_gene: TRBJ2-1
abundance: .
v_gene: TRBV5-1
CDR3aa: CASSLPAGENEQFF
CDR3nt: TGCGCCAGCAGCTTGCCTGCAGGGGAGAATGAGCAGTTCTTC

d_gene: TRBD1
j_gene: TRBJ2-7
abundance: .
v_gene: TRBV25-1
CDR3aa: CASRGTGTHYEQYF
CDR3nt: TGTGCCAGCCGAGGGACAGGGACCCACTACGAGCAGTACTTC

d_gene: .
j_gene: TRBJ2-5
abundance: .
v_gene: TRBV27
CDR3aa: CASSLSRGAAYGIQETQYF
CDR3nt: TGTGCCAGCAGTTTATCTAGGGGGGCCGCTTATGGGATCCAAGAGACCCAGTACTTC

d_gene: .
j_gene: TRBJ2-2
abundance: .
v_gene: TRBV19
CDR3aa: CASSIRVSGELFF
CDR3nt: TGTGCCAGTAGTATAAGGGTTTCCGGGGAGCTGTTTTTT

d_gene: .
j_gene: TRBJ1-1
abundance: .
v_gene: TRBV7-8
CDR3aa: CASSLAWEYTEAFF
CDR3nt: TGTGCCAGCAGCTTGGCTTGGGAGTACACTGAAGCTTTCTTT

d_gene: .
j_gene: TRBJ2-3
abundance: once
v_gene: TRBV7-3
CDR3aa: CASRPGGTSTDTQYF
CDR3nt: TGTGCCAGCAGGCCCGGAGGGACCAGCACAGATACGCAGTATTTT

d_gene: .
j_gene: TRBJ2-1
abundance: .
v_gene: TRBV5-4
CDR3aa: CASSSPNTGSNEQFF
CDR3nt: TGTGCCAGCAGCTCGCCTAACACAGGGAGTAATGAGCAGTTCTTC

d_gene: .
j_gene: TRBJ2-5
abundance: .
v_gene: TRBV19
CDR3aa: CASKSTLRTHSQETQYF
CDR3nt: TGTGCCAGTAAATCAACCCTCCGCACACACAGTCAAGAGACCCAGTACTTC

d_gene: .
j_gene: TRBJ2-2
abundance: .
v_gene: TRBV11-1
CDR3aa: CASSLVGGVNTGELFF
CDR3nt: TGTGCCAGCAGCTTAGTTGGCGGGGTTAACACCGGGGAGCTGTTTTTT

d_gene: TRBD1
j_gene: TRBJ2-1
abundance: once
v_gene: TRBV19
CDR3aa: CASSVNRGWQFF
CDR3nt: TGTGCCAGTAGTGTAAACAGGGGTTGGCAGTTCTTC

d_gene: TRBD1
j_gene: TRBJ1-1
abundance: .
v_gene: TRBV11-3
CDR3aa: CASSFGQGNTEAFF
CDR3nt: TGTGCCAGCAGCTTCGGACAGGGGAACACTGAAGCTTTCTTT

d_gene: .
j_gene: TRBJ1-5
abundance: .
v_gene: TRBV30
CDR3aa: CAWSDLDRNQPQHF
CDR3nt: TGTGCCTGGAGTGACTTGGACCGCAATCAGCCCCAGCATTTT

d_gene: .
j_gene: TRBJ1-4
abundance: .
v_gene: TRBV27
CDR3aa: CASSQRATEKLFF
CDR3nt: TGTGCCAGCAGCCAGAGAGCTACTGAAAAACTGTTTTTT

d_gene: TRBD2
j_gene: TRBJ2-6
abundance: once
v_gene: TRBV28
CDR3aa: CASRSGGVSGANVLTF
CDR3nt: TGTGCCAGCCGCTCGGGGGGTGTTTCAGGGGCCAACGTCCTGACTTTC

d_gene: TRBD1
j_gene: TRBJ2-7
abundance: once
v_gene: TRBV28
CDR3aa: CASSLGLGQGVYEQYF
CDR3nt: TGTGCCAGCAGTTTGGGGTTGGGACAGGGAGTGTACGAGCAGTACTTC

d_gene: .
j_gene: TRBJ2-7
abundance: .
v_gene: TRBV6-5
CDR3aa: CASRSPGARTYEQYF
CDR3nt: TGTGCCAGCAGATCCCCCGGGGCTAGAACCTACGAGCAGTACTTC

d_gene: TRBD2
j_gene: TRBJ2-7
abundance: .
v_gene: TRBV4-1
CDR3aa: CASSLAGSYEQYF
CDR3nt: TGCGCCAGCAGTCTAGCGGGATCCTACGAGCAGTACTTC

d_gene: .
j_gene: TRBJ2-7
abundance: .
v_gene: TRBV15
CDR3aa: CATSRSRTDQVEQYF
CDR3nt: TGTGCCACCAGCAGATCAAGGACGGACCAAGTCGAGCAGTACTTC

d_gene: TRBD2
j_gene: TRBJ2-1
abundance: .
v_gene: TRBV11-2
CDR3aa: CASSLDPRTSGINEQFF
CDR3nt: TGTGCCAGCAGCTTAGATCCCCGGACTAGCGGGATAAATGAGCAGTTCTTC

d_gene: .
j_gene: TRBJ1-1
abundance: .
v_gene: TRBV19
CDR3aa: CASSPRGGTEAFF
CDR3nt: TGTGCCAGTAGTCCCCGAGGGGGAACTGAAGCTTTCTTT

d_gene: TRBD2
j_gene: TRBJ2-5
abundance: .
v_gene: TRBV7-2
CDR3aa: CASSTSSGQYF
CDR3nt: TGTGCCAGCAGTACCTCTAGCGGCCAGTACTTC

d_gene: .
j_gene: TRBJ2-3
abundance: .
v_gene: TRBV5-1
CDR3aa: CATSVYGAPLTDTQYF
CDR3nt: TGCGCCACCTCCGTATATGGAGCTCCGCTCACAGATACGCAGTATTTT

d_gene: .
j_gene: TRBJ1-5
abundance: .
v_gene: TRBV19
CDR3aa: CASSIDGTENQPQHF
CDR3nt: TGTGCCAGTAGTATAGATGGTACGGAAAATCAGCCCCAGCATTTT

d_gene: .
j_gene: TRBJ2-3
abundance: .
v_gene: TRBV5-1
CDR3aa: CASSSGGDLTDTQYF
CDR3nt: TGCGCCAGCAGCTCCGGCGGGGACCTCACAGATACGCAGTATTTT

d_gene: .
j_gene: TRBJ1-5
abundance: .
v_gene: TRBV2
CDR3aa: CASRQDGSNQPQHF
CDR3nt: TGTGCCAGCAGGCAGGACGGAAGCAATCAGCCCCAGCATTTT

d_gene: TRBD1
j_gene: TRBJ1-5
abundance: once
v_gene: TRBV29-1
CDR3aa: CSVADRNTNQPQHF
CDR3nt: TGCAGCGTCGCGGACAGGAACACCAATCAGCCCCAGCATTTT

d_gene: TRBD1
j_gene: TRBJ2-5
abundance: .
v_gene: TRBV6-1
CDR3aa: CASSLGTGLQTQYF
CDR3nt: TGTGCCAGCAGCCTAGGGACAGGGCTTCAGACCCAGTACTTC

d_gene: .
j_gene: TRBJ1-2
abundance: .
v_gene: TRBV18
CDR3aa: CASSPRKQGFYGYTF
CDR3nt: TGTGCCAGCTCACCACGAAAACAGGGATTCTATGGCTACACCTTC

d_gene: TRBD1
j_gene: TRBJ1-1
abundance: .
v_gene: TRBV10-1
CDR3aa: CARSQGDPESEAFF
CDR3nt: TGCGCCAGGTCCCAGGGGGACCCTGAGTCTGAAGCTTTCTTT

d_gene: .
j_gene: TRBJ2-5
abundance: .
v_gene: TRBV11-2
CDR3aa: CASSLTVRETQYF
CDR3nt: TGTGCCAGCAGCTTAACTGTTCGGGAGACCCAGTACTTC

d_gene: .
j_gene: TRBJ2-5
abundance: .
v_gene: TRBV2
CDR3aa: CASKVDTTETQYF
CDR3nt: TGTGCCAGCAAAGTAGACACCACAGAGACCCAGTACTTC

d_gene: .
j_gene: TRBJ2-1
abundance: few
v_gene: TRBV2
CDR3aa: CASSWGAYNEQFF
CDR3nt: TGTGCCAGCAGCTGGGGCGCCTACAATGAGCAGTTCTTC

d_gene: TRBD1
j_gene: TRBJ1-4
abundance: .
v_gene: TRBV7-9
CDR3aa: CASSRQGDEKLFF
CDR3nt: TGTGCCAGCAGTCGGCAGGGGGATGAAAAACTGTTTTTT